Shown below are 18 T cell receptor beta chains from a single sample sequenced in a study of siplizumab effects on memory and regulatory T cells. The protocol was immunoSEQ multiplex PCR, while the TCRdb copy is restricted to in-frame clones and leaves out a portion. The data hold roughly 120,000 clones, with about 95% observed a single time. Sequenced sample: non-Treg CD4+ T cells sorted from blood. The receptors originated from a human donor in good health.

The rearrangement links TRBV28 to TRBJ2-3; D perhaps matches TRBD2 (5 bases). Germline V lookup: CDR1 MDHEN, CDR2 SYDVKM. The CDR3 spans 15 residues. Trimming removed 5 bases at V and 2 bases at J, with 14 bases between. CDR3 loop: CASSVNWEFTDTQYF. CDR3 DNA sequence: TGTGCCAGCAGTGTTAATTGGGAGTTCACAGATACGCAGTATTTT.

The chain links TRBV10-3 to TRBJ1-2; 7 bases fit TRBD1. CDR1 is ENHRY, CDR2 SYGVKD, per germline. Trimming took 6 bases from V and 4 from J; bases not matched to a gene: 5. The CDR3 is made up of 13 amino acids. The CDR3 nucleotides read TGTGCCATCAGGGAGGGGGCGTCCTATGGCTACACCTTC. Its translation: CAIREGASYGYTF.

The CDR3 protein is CSGLGQLSDTGELFF. CDR3 nucleotide sequence: TGCAGCGGACTCGGACAGCTTTCGGACACCGGGGAGCTGTTTTTT. The rearrangement joins TRBV29-1 to TRBJ2-2, with a weak D call TRBD1 (6 bases). Trimming left V 7 bases short and J 3 bases short, with 18 bases between. Germline CDR1 reads SQVTM; CDR2 reads ANQGSEA. The CDR3 loop spans 15 amino acids.

The chain couples TRBV29-1 to TRBJ1-4; unclear D gene. V was clipped by 2 bases and J by 4 bases, with 14 bases between them. CDR3 size: 15 residues. Germline V gene sequence: CDR1 SQVTM, CDR2 ANQGSEA. This chain's CDR3 is CSVEPMREDNEKLFF. CDR3 in DNA: TGCAGCGTTGAACCCATGAGGGAGGATAATGAAAAACTGTTTTTT.

J is TRBJ2-3 and V is TRBV5-4; the match to TRBD2 covers 13 bases. This CDR3 has 17 amino acids. Trimming removed 5 bases from V and 0 bases from J; junction bases left unmatched: 6. The V gene's germline CDR1 is SGHNT and CDR2 YYREEE (reference sequence). The CDR3: CASSAGTSGVSTDTQYF. CDR3 DNA: TGTGCCAGCAGTGCCGGGACTAGCGGGGTTAGCACAGATACGCAGTATTTT.

CDR3 protein: CASSPPGQGQETQYF. Here the CDR3 DNA reads TGTGCCAGCAGCCCCCCGGGACAGGGGCAAGAGACCCAGTACTTC. This sequence joins TRBV5-4 and TRBJ2-5, with 10 bases matching TRBD1. The CDR3 is 15 amino acids. Germline loops: CDR1 SGHNT, CDR2 YYREEE (reference sequence). Trimming took 4 bases from V and 2 from J; bases not matched to a gene: 5.

The CDR3 DNA reads as TGTGCCAGCAACTTTGGTCCAGGGTCAAGGGCCTATGGCTACACCTTC. Translation gives CASNFGPGSRAYGYTF. This chain uses TRBV5-6 with TRBJ1-2; possibly TRBD1 for D (5 bases). Per the germline V gene, CDR1 is SGHDT and CDR2 is YYEEEE. V was clipped by 6 bases and J by 4 bases, with 22 bases between them. The CDR3 has 16 amino acids.

This chain joins TRBV2 and TRBJ2-2, with D unclear. CDR3 size: 13 residues. V was shortened by 6 bases and J by 6 bases, with 11 bases between the two germline ends. CDR1 is SNHLY and CDR2 is FYNNEI in the germline V gene. The CDR3 bases are TGTGCCAGCAGGGATAAAAGGGCCGGGGAGCTGTTTTTT. Translated: CASRDKRAGELFF. Full variable domain (missing parts from reference TRBV2 and TRBJ2-2): EPEVTQTPSHQVTQMGQEVILRCVPISNHLYFYWYRQILGQKVEFLVSFYNNEISEKSEIFDDQFSVERPDGSNFTLKIRSTKLEDSAMYFCASRDKRAGELFFGEGSRLTVL.

The gene calls are TRBV6-6 and TRBJ2-3; no definite D call. Trimming removed 8 bases at V and 6 bases at J, with 12 bases between. The CDR3 extends over 12 amino acids. CDR1 and CDR2 from the germline V gene are MNHNY and SVGAGI (reference sequence). CDR3 nucleotide sequence: TGTGCCAGCGGTGTCGAGTCCGATACGCAGTATTTT. This codes for CASGVESDTQYF.

This clone was detected only once. The chain links TRBV19 to TRBJ1-5; D not resolved. Germline V gene sequence: CDR1 LNHDA, CDR2 SQIVND (reference sequence). Trimming removed 7 bases at V and 7 bases at J, with 20 bases between. The CDR3 length is 15 residues. The DNA for the CDR3 is TGTGCCAGTACCATCGGCGGCTTCCCCCTACAGCCCCAGCATTTT. Translating it yields CASTIGGFPLQPQHF.

The rearrangement links TRBV7-2 to TRBJ1-4, with a tentative D call TRBD1 (5 bases). The CDR3 is made up of 15 amino acids. CDR1 and CDR2 (germline): SGHTA, FQGNSA. Between the trimmed V and J ends, which lost 4 bases and 8 bases, there was a span of 17 bases. In nucleotides, the CDR3 is TGTGCCAGCAGCTGGAGGTGGGGCTCAGGAGAAAAACTGTTTTTT. It yields the protein CASSWRWGSGEKLFF.

This rearrangement joins TRBV19 to TRBJ1-3; 8 positions match TRBD1. Germline assignment: CDR1 LNHDA and CDR2 SQIVND (reference sequence). The CDR3 covers 14 residues. V lost 6 bases and J lost 4; bases outside the gene matches: 5. The CDR3 DNA reads as TGTGCCAGTAGCCGCCGGGACAGGGGAAACACCATATATTTT. The encoded protein is CASSRRDRGNTIYF.

This chain joins TRBV7-9 and TRBJ1-5, with D unclear. With 5 bases removed from V and 2 bases from J, the gap between germline ends came to 7 bases. Per germline, CDR1 SEHNR and CDR2 FQNEAQ (reference sequence). The CDR3 contains 13 residues. In DNA form, the CDR3 reads TGTGCCAGCAGCCGCGTGGGCAATCAGCCCCAGCATTTT. Protein: CASSRVGNQPQHF.

CDR3 sequence: CAIKGGGLSYEQYF. CDR3 bases: TGTGCCATCAAAGGAGGGGGCCTCTCCTACGAGCAGTACTTC. The V call is TRBV10-3, the J call TRBJ2-5, with D perhaps matching TRBD1 (7 bases). The end of the DNA fits TRBJ2-7 better, so the J call may be wrong. There are 14 residues in the CDR3. Germline V lookup: CDR1 ENHRY, CDR2 SYGVKD.

The chain carries TRBV12-5 and TRBJ1-5; a possible D gene is TRBD1 (5 bases). Germline V gene data show CDR1 as LGHNT and CDR2 as FRNRAP. V dropped 1 base and J dropped 3 bases, with 28 bases sitting between them. This CDR3 region has 21 residues. The CDR3 loop reads CASGLAVLGGDTGPFNQPQHF. The CDR3 DNA is TGTGCTAGTGGTTTGGCCGTTCTTGGGGGAGATACGGGGCCTTTCAATCAGCCCCAGCATTTT.

The V gene is TRBV7-8, the J gene TRBJ2-5, with D uncertain. V lost 3 bases to trimming and J lost 9 bases, with 11 bases between them. The CDR3 contains 12 residues. Germline CDR1 is SGHVS and CDR2 is FQNEAQ. The CDR3 loop reads CASSFARMAQYF. The CDR3 DNA reads TGTGCCAGCAGCTTTGCGAGGATGGCCCAGTACTTC.

The rearrangement joins TRBV19 to TRBJ1-3, with D unclear. Germline V gene sequence: CDR1 LNHDA, CDR2 SQIVND (reference sequence). V lost 4 bases, J lost 3 bases, and 10 bases lay in between. This CDR3 region has 14 residues. CDR3 protein: CASSRVPLGNTIYF. The CDR3 DNA follows: TGTGCCAGTAGTAGAGTCCCGCTTGGAAACACCATATATTTT.

The chain combines TRBV7-8 with TRBJ2-7, with D hard to call. The CDR3 runs to 17 residues. Per germline, CDR1 SGHVS and CDR2 FQNEAQ. Trimming pared 5 bases from V and 0 bases from J, leaving 20 bases between. For the CDR3, the DNA is TGTGCCAGCAGCGCTCGGACCCTAAGCTGGACCTCCTACGAGCAGTACTTC. Amino acids: CASSARTLSWTSYEQYF.